This is a list of T cell receptor beta chains from one sample in a study of shared clonotypes between healthy human individuals. Data came from immunoSEQ multiplex PCR; TCRdb stores just in-frame clones and leaves some out. The table lists more than 2,000,000 clones, just over 90% of them singletons. Input material: naive CD4+ T cells from PBMCs. These receptors were taken from a young man in good health. Some clones in this sample may be carry-over from other donors' samples. Each CDR3 is given with its conserved first and last residue. A D gene is named only where the DNA matches it firmly. Only part of the rows carry a size: once, few, many, or a class if the clone is expanded.

j_call | d_call | clone_size | v_call | cdr3_aa
TRBJ2-5 | TRBD1 | - | TRBV5-4 | CASSSRTGAGETQYF
TRBJ2-6 | - | - | TRBV9 | CASSMRWGAGANVLTF
TRBJ2-1 | TRBD1 | - | TRBV29-1 | CSVAGTGAPNEQFF
TRBJ1-4 | TRBD1 | - | TRBV25-1 | CASSEYDGTGGYEKLFF
TRBJ2-3 | TRBD2 | - | TRBV5-1 | CASSLLAGLADTQYF
TRBJ2-7 | - | once | TRBV5-4 | CASSLLQGHEQYF
TRBJ2-1 | TRBD2 | - | TRBV5-6 | CASSLGPGGVVYNEQFF
TRBJ2-1 | TRBD2 | - | TRBV9 | CASSHLSGRAYNEQFF
TRBJ2-2 | TRBD1 | - | TRBV9 | CASRPTGSGLELFF
TRBJ1-1 | - | - | TRBV7-9 | CASSPRLGAAEAFF
TRBJ2-7 | - | - | TRBV29-1 | CSAHSGTSGTYEQYF
TRBJ2-2 | - | - | TRBV7-9 | CASSLVGLFTGELFF
TRBJ1-5 | TRBD1 | - | TRBV10-2 | CAISTGTQPQHF
TRBJ2-7 | TRBD2 | - | TRBV29-1 | CSSIFATAGGARYEQYF
TRBJ2-3 | TRBD1 | - | TRBV28 | CASSSTGGDSSGWDTQYF
TRBJ2-1 | TRBD2 | - | TRBV19 | CASSTFAGVRNEQFF